This T cell receptor beta chain was recorded in a study of shared clonotypes between healthy human individuals. Whole-study findings and limits: An expected dependence of interdonor clonotype sharing on sequencing depth was noted. Sample collection involved blood only; tissue repertoires are likely different.

Concerning this clone: Its matching antigen is unknown.

Authors' analysis steps: Without quality scores, immunoSEQ junctional reads could not be filtered like full-length reads. Sequenced by immunoSEQ multiplex PCR; TCRdb stores in-frame clones only, minus some. V and J calls and clone size come straight from that table; D and trimming were deduced from the DNA. Here the sample spans some 500,000 clones, approximately 80% being singletons. Healthy HIV-negative adults with no recent acute infections or vaccinations were recruited as donors. This CDR3 has 11 residues. Germline-derived CDR1 and CDR2 are MNHNY and SVGAGI (reference sequence). V lost 6 bases to trimming and J lost 12 bases; unmatched junction nucleotides: 5.

This TCR came from a woman aged 40-49 years in good health. Some clones in this sample may be carry-over from other donors' samples. The specimen sequenced was PBMCs. The chain carries TRBV6-6 and TRBJ2-1, with 7 bases lining up with TRBD2. CDR3 residues: CASSPGGGQFF. CDR3 DNA sequence: TGTGCCAGCAGCCCGGGGGGAGGGCAGTTCTTC.